This T cell receptor (beta chain) was recorded in a study of early stage breast cancer tumors. Study-wide results and limits: Tumor and normal breast were distinguished via blood comparison in about 85% of the 16 patients. Most shared enriched TCRB sequences were commonly generated ones.

Worth noting for this clone: Its antigen remains unidentified.

The method was immunoSEQ multiplex PCR; TCRdb's version includes in-frame clones alone and lacks a portion of them. The sample lists under 75,000 clones, over 60% occurring once. There are 14 residues in the CDR3. Trimming took 5 bases from V and 4 from J; bases not matched to a gene: 7. In germline, CDR1 is MDHEN, CDR2 SYDVKM. The receptor's source is a person in their thirties with breast cancer. The V call is TRBV28, the J call TRBJ2-7; 8 bases align to TRBD2. Sequenced sample: blood. The DNA of the CDR3 is TGTGCCAGCAGTGTCGCCAGCGGGAGTTACGAGCAGTACTTC. Its protein is CASSVASGSYEQYF. The whole variable domain, remainder taken from reference TRBV28 and TRBJ2-7, is DVKVTQSSRYLVKRTGEKVFLECVQDMDHENMFWYRQDPGLGLRLIYFSYDVKMKEKGDIPEGYSVSREKKERFSLILESASTNQTSMYLCASSVASGSYEQYFGPGTRLTVT.